This T cell receptor (beta chain) was retrieved from a study of cytomegalovirus exposure and HLA in healthy donors (dated by TCRdb to about 2017). For the wider study: According to an earlier analysis of around 600 of the donors, about 170 million T cells yielded over 100 million unique TCR beta sequences and roughly 280 Gb of sequence data. A later analysis re-analyzed previously published TCR beta repertoires from hundreds of donors and added high-resolution HLA genotyping to study TCR occurrence patterns. Among under 450 genotyped donors of the cohort, an average of about 240,000 unique TCR beta nucleotide sequences were sequenced per donor, around 18% of them non-productive. A handful of DR-DQ haplotypes were handled as single units for association and clustering because linkage in the cohort was strong. The genetic ancestry cluster associated with self-reported Caucasian donors included 80% to 90% of the 350 to 500 genotyped donors. Donor age, sex, ethnicity and CMV serostatus were compiled together with the repertoire data. Every discovery cohort repertoire had been produced on one sequencing platform. The study profiled the T cell repertoires of fewer than 850 subjects by immunosequencing and related them to cytomegalovirus serostatus. The study was designed to test whether signatures of past pathogen exposure could be identified by cataloging public T cell receptors. Typing coverage varied by locus: roughly 620-640 donors for A, B, C, DRB1 and DQB1; roughly 560 for DQA1; about 570 for DPA1; about 450 for DPB1. An early release that covered about 600 HLA-typed donors contained approximately 320 gigabases of sequencing data and around 85 million unique TCR sequences. In addition to the first cohort of several hundred subjects, a separate validation cohort of 130 or so different subjects was used. In a later genetic analysis, genome-wide SNP genotypes for about 55% of the roughly 700 donors were used, and that subset was treated as a discovery cohort. The later analysis used no new phenotypic data to find candidate immune exposures, relying instead on TCR beta sequences and their occurrence across donors. The study combined high-throughput TCR immunosequencing, statistical association of individual TCRs with disease status, and machine learning to predict cytomegalovirus infection status. To decide whether each TCR beta V gene segment behaved as functional or pseudogenic, an earlier analysis of nearly 600 of the donors relied on high-throughput TCR beta sequencing. HLA typing covered class I and class II loci at four-digit resolution.

According to the germline V gene (reference sequence), CDR1 reads SGHKS and CDR2 reads YYEKEE. The CDR3 starts with the cysteine, ends with the phenylalanine, and has 13 residues. The entry retains the CDR3 DNA only, 39 bases that are in frame from base 1. V loses 2 bases, J loses 5 bases, and the germline ends lie 10 bases apart. A remark on this clone: No cognate antigen has been identified for it. The sample holds no much larger clone one base away, and base qualities are not on file.

Libraries were made using the immunoSEQ multiplex PCR assay. A mixture of 60 forward primers for TCR Vbeta segments and 13 reverse primers for TCR Jbeta segments was used in the multiplex PCR. Amplification of the CDR3 region of rearranged TCR beta genes was performed with a multiplex PCR assay on genomic DNA. The Illumina HiSeq System was used to sequence the amplified TCR beta libraries as 87-base-pair reads. Turning to the authors' computational methods: In a later analysis, tens of millions of unique TCR beta chains were counted across the 650 to 700 repertoires, and roughly 10 million of these chains were shared by at least two donors. Raw reads were error-corrected and collapsed into unique sequences with a nearest-neighbor algorithm that merged closely related sequences to remove PCR and sequencing errors. To assign V, D and J gene segments, CDR3 sequences were aligned to IMGT reference sequences. Each retained sequence needed at least a six-nucleotide match to both a V gene segment and a J gene segment. Rearrangements were classified as productive when the CDR3 lacked stop codons and remained in frame with V and J, and all other rearrangements were classified as non-productive. Following IMGT convention, CDR3 was defined as the stretch from the second conserved V-encoded cysteine to the conserved J-encoded phenylalanine. Sequences without an unambiguous match to a single V gene segment were excluded from the earlier analysis of about 600 of the donors. An earlier analysis of 550 to 650 of the donors classified V segments as functional when productive rearrangements were above 56.7% and as segregating when the standard deviation between donors was above 5%. A statistical classification framework was developed to diagnose cytomegalovirus status using the catalog of TCR beta chain sequences. In a later analysis, TCR nucleotide sequences were compared against IMGT/GENE-DB human TR gene sequences so that V and J genes could be assigned. The TCRdist pipeline was used in a later analysis to assign CDR3 sequences and most-parsimonious VDJ recombination scenarios. A later analysis defined each TCR beta chain by its CDR3 amino acid sequence plus V-gene family, and excluded reads lacking a unique V-gene family. A later analysis removed several hundred highly shared, low-generation-probability nucleotide sequences to deal with suspected cross-contamination and a sequencing artifact. For each public chain, a later analysis derived a clonal expansion index from normalized ranks of inferred template counts within each repertoire. A later analysis computed generation probabilities with a VDJ recombination model fitted to out-of-frame rearrangements, and checked the results against IGoR. In a later analysis, TCR-TCR, TCR-HLA and TCR-CMV co-occurrence was scored with hypergeometric tests, and a repertoire-size bias correction was applied to TCR pairs. A later analysis estimated false discovery rates by permuting HLA or CMV assignments 20 times. A later analysis grouped co-occurring TCRs with DBSCAN, adding TCRdist sequence similarity when clustering within HLA-allele-positive subsets. For co-occurrence clustering, repertoires with fewer than 30,000 or more than 120,000 public chains were excluded, along with roughly 5 repertoires with anomalous nucleotide sharing. TCRdb's version of the immuneACCESS table is confined to in-frame rearrangements and falls short of the full clone set. An unresolved V gene accounts for under half of the shortfall where checked; the remainder is of unknown origin. V, J and clone size are taken as reported in that table, and D and trimming were inferred from the DNA itself. In all, the sample holds 150,000 to 200,000 clones, and roughly 80% of those were seen once. Roughly 2% of the sample is held by the ten biggest clonotypes.

Points the paper makes about the study in general: Roughly uniform sequencing depth across donors was assumed in presence/absence analyses, although this assumption may not hold. When HLA alleles, especially DR and DQ, strongly co-occurred, TCR associations were difficult to assign to individual alleles. According to a later genetic analysis, donors in an Asian-associated ancestry cluster had fewer N-insertions in productive TCRs than the approximately 630-donor mean. The study gave a list of 150 to 200 TCR beta chains associated with cytomegalovirus. A later analysis found that HLA-associated TCR beta chains were more clonally expanded and had lower generation probabilities than equally common non-associated chains. Three of the identified cytomegalovirus-associated TCR beta chains were confirmed in vitro to be specific for cytomegalovirus antigens. The classifier was reported to diagnose cytomegalovirus status with high specificity and sensitivity in both the original cohort and the validation cohort. This cohort had only TCR beta chains sequenced, and the lack of alpha or paired-chain data limited which features could be detected. Across donors, most TCR sequences were observed very rarely, whereas some public TCRs were present in many individuals. The authors suggested that the approach could potentially be generalized to other disease states and immunological phenotypes. Because some donors lacked HLA typing at each locus, the association tests relied only on the typed subset. An association between a missense DCLRE1C variant and V-gene and J-gene trimming of TCR beta chains was found in a later genetic analysis and replicated in an independent cohort. A further reported finding was that TCR beta sequences accurately predicted the HLA-A and HLA-B alleles for most subjects in the first cohort. Correlated functional status among segregating V segments might reflect linkage disequilibrium, but an unknown experimental factor could not be ruled out. Some IMGT-functional V segments, including TRBV6-2 and TRBV6-3, could not be distinguished by the 87-base-pair reads and were therefore excluded. In an earlier analysis of over 550 of the donors, most TCR beta V segments were observed in productive rearrangements about 87% or about 30% of the time, broadly matching IMGT annotations. Around 16 rarely observed V segments, including chromosome 9 orphons, were excluded from the earlier analysis of some 590 of the donors because counts were too low. CMV serostatus was the only immune exposure information available for the cohort. A later analysis associated about 17,000 TCR beta sequences with specific HLA alleles at a false discovery rate of 0.05. A later analysis found that most CMV-associated TCR beta chains appeared HLA-restricted, with HLA associations seemingly driven largely by CMV exposure. In a later analysis, several top co-occurrence clusters were reported to appear linked to parvovirus B19, influenza, CMV and Epstein-Barr virus. A later analysis found that TCR association rates varied across HLA loci, with DRB1 alleles showing the most associated TCRs and HLA-C alleles the fewest. A group of highly shared sequence variants was considered likely to be a technical artifact of the sequencing pipeline.

The cohort comprised some 700 healthy bone marrow donors. At the time of sampling, every cohort member was nominally healthy, though immune exposures that went unrecorded were likely present. Of the 550 to 750 cohort members, 289 had positive CMV serostatus and about 330 had negative CMV serostatus, and CMV serostatus was not recorded for the donor. Each donor provided a peripheral blood sample, and peripheral blood mononuclear cells were used for TCR beta sequencing. Genomic DNA extraction from the blood cell samples was performed with the Qiagen DNeasy Blood Extraction Kit. This sequence originates from a human donor in good health. Sequenced material: PBMCs. The chain uses TRBV5-5 and TRBJ1-2, and perhaps TRBD1 as D gene, on 6 matching bases. The nucleotide sequence is given as TGTGCCAGCAGCTTACAGGGTGGTTATGGCTACACCTTC. It is translated as CASSLQGGYGYTF.